The 23 T cell receptor beta chains listed next were all sequenced from one sample in a study of blood T cell repertoires in COVID-19. Using immunoSEQ multiplex PCR, the repertoire was profiled, and TCRdb retains in-frame clones only, with some absent. This sample has some 100,000 clones, with approximately 90% found just once. Sequences were obtained from peripheral blood. These TCRs come from a man aged 45-60 years with acute or convalescent COVID-19.

V gene TRBV30 combines with J gene TRBJ1-5, with D perhaps matching TRBD1 (5 bases). CDR1 is GTSNPN, CDR2 SVGIG, per germline (reference sequence). The CDR3 loop spans 13 amino acids. V dropped 1 base and J dropped 4 bases, with 8 bases sitting between them. In DNA, the CDR3 is TGTGCCTGGAGTGGACAGCAAAATCAGCCCCAGCATTTT. Protein: CAWSGQQNQPQHF. Full variable domain (rest looked up from reference TRBV30 and TRBJ1-5): SQTIHQWPATLVQPVGSPLSLECTVEGTSNPNLYWYRQAAGRGLQLLFYSVGIGQISSEVPQNLSASRPQDRQFILSSKKLLLSDSGFYLCAWSGQQNQPQHFGDGTRLSIL.

J is TRBJ1-5 and V is TRBV28, with 7 positions matching TRBD1. V lost 5 bases to trimming and J lost 9 bases; unmatched junction nucleotides: 1. Germline V gene sequence: CDR1 MDHEN, CDR2 SYDVKM. The CDR3 consists of 11 residues. CDR3 nucleotide sequence: TGTGCCAGCAGTCCAGGGGGGCCCCAGCATTTT. It yields the protein CASSPGGPQHF.

The chain links TRBV7-6 to TRBJ2-1; 7 nucleotides agree with TRBD1. The CDR3 loop spans 15 amino acids. J was trimmed by 5 bases and V by 5 bases; bases with no gene match: 9. Per the germline V gene, CDR1 is SGHVS and CDR2 is FNYEAQ. The CDR3 nucleotides read TGTGCCAGCAGCGTCGGACAGGTCCTGAACAATGAGCAGTTCTTC. Protein: CASSVGQVLNNEQFF. Looking up the rest from reference TRBV7-6 and TRBJ2-1 gives the full variable domain: GAGVSQSPRYKVTKRGQDVALRCDPISGHVSLYWYRQALGQGPEFLTYFNYEAQQDKSGLPNDRFSAERPEGSISTLTIQRTEQRDSAMYRCASSVGQVLNNEQFFGPGTRLTVL.

The chain has TRBV3-1 (or the pseudogene TRBV3-2) and TRBJ1-5; D not certain. Germline values: CDR1 LGHDT, CDR2 YNNKEL (reference sequence). V lost 0 bases and J 5 bases, leaving 11 bases between the germline ends. The CDR3 spans 15 residues. CDR3 bases: TGTGCCAGCAGCCAAGATTGGAGGCCCGATCAGCCCCAGCATTTT. Translated: CASSQDWRPDQPQHF.

This chain links TRBV5-4 with TRBJ2-5, with a possible D match to TRBD2 (5 bases). Trimming cost V 2 bases and J 1 base, with 6 bases left between them. The CDR3 has 13 residues. CDR1 SGHNT and CDR2 YYREEE come from the germline V gene (reference sequence). The CDR3: CASSFRGQETQYF. DNA for the CDR3: TGTGCCAGCAGCTTCCGGGGCCAAGAGACCCAGTACTTC.

J is TRBJ2-7 and V is TRBV11-2; 7 nucleotides agree with TRBD1. Germline V CDR1 and CDR2: SGHAT, FQNNGV. The CDR3 contains 15 residues. V shed 4 bases and J 5 bases; nucleotides not matched to a gene: 11. CDR3 amino acids: CASSSIQGIINEQYF. DNA for the CDR3: TGTGCCAGCAGCTCGATACAGGGGATTATTAACGAGCAGTACTTC.

This clone appeared a few times. The chain carries TRBV6-1 and TRBJ2-2; no reliable D call. CDR3 size: 14 residues. V lost 2 bases to trimming and J lost 4 bases, with 8 bases between them. Germline CDR1 reads MNHNS; CDR2 reads SASEGT. CDR3 sequence reads: CASSELPSTGELFF. CDR3 nucleotide sequence: TGTGCCAGCAGTGAACTCCCGTCCACCGGGGAGCTGTTTTTT.

The gene calls are TRBV4-3 and TRBJ1-2, with D possibly being TRBD1 (6 bases). Trimming removed 0 bases at V and 4 bases at J, with 18 bases between. CDR1 LGHNA and CDR2 YSLEER come from the germline V gene. The CDR3 length is 17 residues. Here the CDR3 reads CASSQELHPGGAYGYTF. The CDR3 region has the DNA TGCGCCAGCAGCCAAGAACTGCACCCGGGGGGGGCCTATGGCTACACCTTC.

The rearrangement joins TRBV6-2 or TRBV6-3 to TRBJ1-2; 9 bases are shared with TRBD1. Trimming took 2 bases from V and 4 from J; bases not matched to a gene: 5. The CDR3 consists of 15 residues. The germline CDR1 and CDR2 sequences are MNHEY and SVGEGT. CDR3 protein: CASSYEGQGLYGYTF. DNA of the CDR3: TGTGCCAGCAGTTACGAGGGACAGGGCCTCTATGGCTACACCTTC.

The rearrangement links TRBV6-5 to TRBJ1-2, with 9 bases that match TRBD1. Germline trimming cut 4 bases from V and 3 bases from J; bases unmatched to any gene: 0. CDR3 length equals 13 residues. Per the germline V gene, CDR1 is MNHEY and CDR2 is SVGAGI. For the CDR3, the DNA is TGTGCCAGCAGTTGGACAGGGGACTATGGCTACACCTTC. It codes for CASSWTGDYGYTF.

V and J are TRBV19 and TRBJ2-7; tentatively, D is TRBD2 (5 bases). The V gene's germline CDR1 is LNHDA and CDR2 SQIVND (reference sequence). The V and J ends lost 5 bases and 2 bases respectively, with 13 bases between them. CDR3 length: 14 amino acids. The CDR3 region has the DNA TGTGCCAGTAGTCCCCCGGACTTTCCCTACGAGCAGTACTTC. Translated, it gives CASSPPDFPYEQYF.

The chain couples TRBV7-7 to TRBJ2-7, with 8 bases fitting TRBD1. Germline-derived CDR1 and CDR2 are SSHAT and FNYEAQ (reference sequence). This CDR3 region has 15 residues. Trimming at V came to 5 bases and at J to 1 base, leaving 7 bases not matched to a gene. The CDR3 DNA sequence: TGTGCCAGCAGCACCTCGACAGGGGCATCCTACGAGCAGTACTTC. It yields the protein CASSTSTGASYEQYF. Full variable domain (missing parts from reference TRBV7-7 and TRBJ2-7): GAGVSQSPRYKVTKRGQDVTLRCDPISSHATLYWYQQALGQGPEFLTYFNYEAQPDKSGLPSDRFSAERPEGSISTLTIQRTEQRDSAMYRCASSTSTGASYEQYFGPGTRLTVT.

The chain uses TRBV7-9 and TRBJ1-3, with TRBD1 matching 9 bases. Germline assignment: CDR1 SEHNR and CDR2 FQNEAQ (reference sequence). The trim removed 3 bases at V and 2 bases at J, leaving 5 bases unmatched. The CDR3 sequence is 16 residues long. The CDR3 DNA sequence: TGTGCCAGCAGCTTCTTCCGGGACAGGGCTGGAAACACCATATATTTT. Protein: CASSFFRDRAGNTIYF.

The rearrangement uses TRBV7-9 and TRBJ1-4; D gene uncertain. Germline-derived CDR1 and CDR2 are SEHNR and FQNEAQ (reference sequence). CDR3 length: 12 amino acids. The V gene lost 4 bases and the J gene lost 7 bases, with 7 bases spanning the gap. The DNA for the CDR3 is TGTGCCAGCAGCTCGGAGATTGAAAAACTGTTTTTT. Amino acid sequence: CASSSEIEKLFF.

The rearrangement joins TRBV7-2 to TRBJ2-3; 8 bases are shared with TRBD2. The CDR3 runs to 14 residues. V shed 6 bases, J shed 4 bases, and the junction held 6 bases outside the gene matches. CDR1 is SGHTA and CDR2 is FQGNSA in the germline V gene. The CDR3 protein is CASSSGGTADTQYF. The CDR3 DNA follows: TGTGCCAGCAGTTCGGGGGGGACGGCAGATACGCAGTATTTT.

V usage is TRBV7-9 and J usage is TRBJ1-2; possibly TRBD1 for D (5 bases). V lost 4 bases and J 4 bases, leaving 13 bases between the germline ends. CDR3 length: 14 residues. Looked up from germline, CDR1 is SEHNR and CDR2 is FQNEAQ (reference sequence). The CDR3 protein is CASSSDSSSYGYTF. CDR3 coding DNA: TGTGCCAGCAGCTCTGACAGCTCCTCCTATGGCTACACCTTC.

The chain recombines TRBV30 with TRBJ1-4; 9 positions match TRBD1. Germline CDR1 and CDR2: GTSNPN and SVGIG (reference sequence). The CDR3 is 15 residues long. J was trimmed by 0 bases and V by 4 bases; bases with no gene match: 3. CDR3 DNA: TGTGCCTGGAAAACAGGGGGCACAACTAATGAAAAACTGTTTTTT. As protein: CAWKTGGTTNEKLFF.

The chain has TRBV19 and TRBJ1-5; TRBD1 matches at 7 bases. Germline assignment: CDR1 LNHDA and CDR2 SQIVND (reference sequence). The CDR3 is 13 residues long. Unmatched junction bases numbered 6, after V lost 6 bases and J lost 7 bases. Here the CDR3 DNA reads TGTGCCAGTAGCCAGGGGGTGGTACAGCCCCAGCATTTT. Its translation: CASSQGVVQPQHF. Full variable domain (rest looked up from reference TRBV19 and TRBJ1-5): DGGITQSPKYLFRKEGQNVTLSCEQNLNHDAMYWYRQDPGQGLRLIYYSQIVNDFQKGDIAEGYSVSREKKESFPLTVTSAQKNPTAFYLCASSQGVVQPQHFGDGTRLSIL.

This clone was detected once. The chain has TRBV29-1 and TRBJ1-3; D remains ambiguous. Trimming removed 6 bases at V and 1 base at J, with 13 bases between. Germline V gene sequence: CDR1 SQVTM, CDR2 ANQGSEA. CDR3 length: 14 amino acids. The CDR3 region has the DNA TGCAGCGTCACTCCTCAGGCGTCTGGAAACACCATATATTTT. Its protein is CSVTPQASGNTIYF.

V is TRBV4-2 and J is TRBJ1-1, with D uncertain. Trimming removed 5 bases from V and 4 bases from J, with 14 bases in between. CDR1 is LGHNA and CDR2 is YNFKEQ in the germline V gene. The CDR3 is 14 amino acids. CDR3 amino acids: CASSTRGRVTEAFF. The DNA for the CDR3 is TGTGCCAGCAGCACCCGCGGCCGTGTCACTGAAGCTTTCTTT.

The chain links TRBV19 to TRBJ2-7, with D perhaps matching TRBD1 (6 bases). V was trimmed by 5 bases and J by 7 bases, leaving 18 bases between them. The CDR3 extends over 14 amino acids. The germline gives CDR1 LNHDA, CDR2 SQIVND (reference sequence). CDR3 region: CASSVGQFPEEQYF. CDR3 bases: TGTGCCAGTAGTGTCGGACAGTTCCCTGAAGAGCAGTACTTC.

J is TRBJ2-1 and V is TRBV9, with 7 bases fitting TRBD1. Germline trimming cut 4 bases from V and 0 bases from J; bases unmatched to any gene: 10. This CDR3 contains 17 residues. The germline V gene encodes CDR1 SGDLS and CDR2 YYNGEE. The CDR3 here is CASSTFSQGSSYNEQFF. The CDR3, as DNA: TGTGCCAGCAGCACGTTCTCACAGGGGAGCTCCTACAATGAGCAGTTCTTC.

This rearrangement joins TRBV23-1 to TRBJ2-2; D uncertain. TRBV23-1 is classed as an ORF, of uncertain function. The CDR3 sequence is 13 residues long. Trimming took 3 bases from V and 7 from J, leaving 9 bases between them. In DNA form, the CDR3 reads TGCGCCAGCAGTCATTCGACTGGCGGGGAGCTGTTTTTT. Amino acid sequence: CASSHSTGGELFF.